This T cell receptor beta chain was observed in a study of T cell responses to AZD1222 COVID-19 vaccine. The repertoire was sequenced with immunoSEQ multiplex PCR; TCRdb's copy has only in-frame clones and lacks some. Of roughly 120,000 clones in the sample, roughly 93% were seen once. There are 12 residues in the CDR3. The V and J ends lost 2 bases and 3 bases respectively, with 3 bases between them. Looked up from germline, CDR1 is ENHRY and CDR2 is SYGVKD. General study findings and limits: Vaccine-associated CD4 TCRs ranged over spike, dominating at 160-218 and 743-854.

Of note for this clone: What it binds is not known. The sample carries other DNA sequences with the same CDR3.

The source is an adult who received the AZD1222 COVID-19 vaccine. The chain links TRBV10-3 to TRBJ2-3; D gene unclear. The sequences come from peripheral blood, collected 28 days after the second AZD1222 dose. As DNA, the CDR3 is TGTGCCATCAGTGAGGGTACAGATACGCAGTATTTT. Residues: CAISEGTDTQYF.